Below are 7 T cell receptor beta chains sequenced from a single sample in a study of cytomegalovirus exposure and HLA in healthy donors. Assay: immunoSEQ multiplex PCR; the TCRdb copy retains only in-frame clones and omits some. The table includes more than 110,000 clones, about 94% detected once. Sequencing was performed on PBMCs. The receptors here all came from a man in his late teens or twenties in good health and CMV-seropositive.

As DNA, the CDR3 is TGTGCCGGACTTGGGGAGAAGGACTATGGCTACACCTTC. Translating it yields CAGLGEKDYGYTF. This chain connects TRBV30 to TRBJ1-2; D not certain. This CDR3 is built from 13 residues. Trimming took 8 bases from V and 3 from J, leaving 16 bases between them. CDR1 and CDR2 from the germline V gene are GTSNPN and SVGIG (reference sequence).

The chain couples TRBV4-2 to TRBJ2-5, with 8 bases identical to TRBD1. Germline-derived CDR1 and CDR2 are LGHNA and YNFKEQ. The trim removed 1 base at V and 1 base at J, leaving 2 bases unmatched. This CDR3 has 15 residues. This CDR3 reads CASSQGDRSQETQYF. CDR3 nucleotides: TGTGCCAGCAGCCAAGGGGACAGGAGCCAAGAGACCCAGTACTTC.

The V gene is TRBV5-6, the J gene TRBJ1-1, with 7 bases aligning to TRBD1. Germline assignment: CDR1 SGHDT and CDR2 YYEEEE. The CDR3 covers 14 residues. V gave up 1 base and J gave up 7 bases; unmatched junction bases: 7. The CDR3 region is CASSLIAQGSEAFF. For the CDR3, the DNA is TGTGCCAGCAGCTTGATTGCACAGGGGAGTGAAGCTTTCTTT.

The rearrangement uses TRBV11-3 and TRBJ2-7; TRBD2 aligns across 7 bases. The CDR3 has 14 residues. Unmatched junction bases numbered 11, after V lost 5 bases and J lost 7 bases. CDR1 is SGHNT, CDR2 YENEEA, per germline. CDR3 region: CASSPVGRECEQYF. CDR3 DNA: TGTGCCAGCAGCCCAGTCGGGCGGGAGTGTGAGCAGTACTTC.

V gene TRBV28 combines with J gene TRBJ2-5, with D hard to call. The CDR3 loop spans 12 amino acids. The germline V gene encodes CDR1 MDHEN and CDR2 SYDVKM. V was pared by 7 bases and J by 3 bases, with 9 bases between. The CDR3 region is CASNYDKETQYF. The CDR3 DNA reads as TGTGCCAGCAATTATGACAAAGAGACCCAGTACTTC.

This rearrangement joins TRBV2 to TRBJ2-3, with TRBD2 matching over 8 bases. The CDR3 is 15 residues long. Germline assignment: CDR1 SNHLY and CDR2 FYNNEI. J lost 2 bases, V lost 4 bases, and 5 bases had no gene match. CDR3 DNA: TGTGCCAGCAGTGGCCTAGCGGGTACCACAGATACGCAGTATTTT. It encodes CASSGLAGTTDTQYF.

V and J are TRBV18 and TRBJ1-3; the D is unclear. V was cut by 2 bases and J by 4 bases, with 15 bases left in between. This CDR3 has 16 residues. The germline CDR1 and CDR2 sequences are KGHSH and LQKENI. DNA for the CDR3: TGTGCCAGCTCACCATCGACCTCAGGTACAGGAAACACCATATATTTT. Translated, it gives CASSPSTSGTGNTIYF.